This TCR beta chain comes out of a study of response to subunit inactivated influenza vaccine. This clonotype came up a few times. Its antigen is not identified. Findings and limits, study-wide: The authors put forward the suggestion that each seasonal influenza vaccination may bring in only a limited number of new T cells.

One entry per CDR3 protein, called by TCRdb with MiXCR from the RT-PCR reads. The top ten hold roughly 12% of the sample, which has fewer than 800,000 distinct CDR3 sequences, 15% to 18% seen once. CDR1 and CDR2 from the germline V gene are LGHDT and YNNKEL (reference sequence). The CDR3 covers 16 residues. V gave up 3 bases and J gave up 0 bases, with 14 bases separating them. The source material was PBMCs from blood, sampled approximately 13 days after vaccination. The V gene is TRBV3-1, the J gene TRBJ2-5; tentative D call: TRBD2 (5 bases). The receptor's source is a man aged 50-60 years who received an inactivated influenza vaccine. This chain's CDR3 is CASSHRRQRYQETQYF. CDR3 coding DNA: TGTGCCAGCAGCCACAGACGGCAGCGGTACCAAGAGACCCAGTACTTC.